The clone carrying this T cell receptor beta chain was picked up a small number of times. Antigen unknown. The CDR3 regions of TCR beta were amplified from RNA transcripts. The HTBI primer set drove a first-round RT-PCR of the TCR CDR3. Each CDR3 protein is one row after TCRdb ran MiXCR on the multiplex PCR reads. The repertoire consists of 350,000 or so distinct CDR3 sequences, with about 20% occurring once and the leading ten covering about 49%. The V segment lost 6 bases and the J segment 2 bases; nucleotides outside the gene matches: 4. Germline V gene lookup returns CDR1 DFQATT and CDR2 SNEGSKA (reference sequence). The CDR3 is made up of 13 amino acids. The data are from a study of T cells in Graves' hyperthyroidism and ophthalmopathy. Study at large: Before any treatment, at initial diagnosis, peripheral blood was collected.

General observations from the study: Ophthalmopathy was predicted by the model a median of about 6.5 months ahead of onset.

This receptor was obtained from a woman aged 45 to 65 with Graves' hyperthyroidism. This chain uses TRBV20-1 with TRBJ2-3, with 8 positions matching TRBD2. Specimen: blood. This CDR3 reads CSASAGATDTQYF. CDR3 DNA sequence: TGCAGTGCGTCAGCGGGGGCCACAGATACGCAGTATTTT.